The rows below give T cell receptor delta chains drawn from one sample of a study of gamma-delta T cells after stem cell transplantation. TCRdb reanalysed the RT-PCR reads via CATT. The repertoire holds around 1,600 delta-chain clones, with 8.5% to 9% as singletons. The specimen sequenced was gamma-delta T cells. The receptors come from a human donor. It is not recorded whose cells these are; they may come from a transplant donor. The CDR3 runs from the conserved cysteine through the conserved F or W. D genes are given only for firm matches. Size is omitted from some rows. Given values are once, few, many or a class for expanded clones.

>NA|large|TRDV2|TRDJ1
TGTGCCTGTGACACCCTCGAGCCATACACCGATAAACTCATCTTT
CACDTLEPYTDKLIF
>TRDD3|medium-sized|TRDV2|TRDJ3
TGTGCCTGTGACTCCGTACTGGGGGATACGCAATCCGCCTGGGACACCCGACAGATGTTTTTC
CACDSVLGDTQSAWDTRQMFF
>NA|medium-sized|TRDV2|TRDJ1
TGTGCCTGTGACACCTTGGCGTTAGACCATGCCGATAAACTCATCTTT
CACDTLALDHADKLIF
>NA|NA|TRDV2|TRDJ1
TGTGCCTGTGACCCCGTCGGGTTTAAGGACTTCGATAAACTCATCTTT
CACDPVGFKDFDKLIF
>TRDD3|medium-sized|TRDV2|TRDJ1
TGTGCCTGTGACCCCTGGGGGATACCTGGGGGCGATAAACTCATCTTT
CACDPWGIPGGDKLIF
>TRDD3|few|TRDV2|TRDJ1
TGTGCCTGTGACCGACTGGGGGATGAAGCCGATAAACTCATCTTT
CACDRLGDEADKLIF
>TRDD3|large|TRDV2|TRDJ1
TGTGCCTGTGATCCGGTCGCCGACTGGGGGATACAGTTCGATAAACTCATCTTT
CACDPVADWGIQFDKLIF
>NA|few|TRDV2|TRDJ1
TGTGCCTGTGACACTGTGGGGGCTAAGGGCGGCGATAAACTCATCTTT
CACDTVGAKGGDKLIF
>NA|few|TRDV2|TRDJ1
TGTGCCTGTGACACCGTCGGACCAAATCCAGATATCAATTACACCGATAAACTCATCTTT
CACDTVGPNPDINYTDKLIF
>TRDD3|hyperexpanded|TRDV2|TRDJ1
TGTGCCTGTGACACCCTGGGGGACTATAACACCGATAAACTCATCTTT
CACDTLGDYNTDKLIF
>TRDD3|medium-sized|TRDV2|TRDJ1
TGTGCCTGTGACACCGTATCTAGGGGGATACGACGGGTAAGCGATAAACTCATCTTT
CACDTVSRGIRRVSDKLIF
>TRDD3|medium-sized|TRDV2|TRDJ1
TGTGCCTGTGACTCCGTGGTGGGGGATACCCCAGGGGGCGATAAACTCATCTTT
CACDSVVGDTPGGDKLIF
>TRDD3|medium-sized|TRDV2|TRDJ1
TGTGCCTGTGACTCCGTGCTGGGGGGAGTAAAACTCATCTTT
CACDSVLGGVKLIF
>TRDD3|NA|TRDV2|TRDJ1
TGTGCCTGTGACACCCTGGGGGATACAGGCGATAAACTCATCTTT
CACDTLGDTGDKLIF
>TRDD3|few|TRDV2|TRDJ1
TGTGCCTGTGGCACCGTTTCCTGGGCTGGGGGATACTCCGATAGACTCATCTTT
CACGTVSWAGGYSDRLIF
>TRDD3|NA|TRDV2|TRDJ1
TGTGCCTGCGACACCGTGCTACTGGGGGATACGCGTCACACCGATAAACTCATCTTT
CACDTVLLGDTRHTDKLIF
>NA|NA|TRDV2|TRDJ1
TGTGCCTGTGACACCCTACGGGGTCGTGAGCACCAGGGGGGGAAACCCGATCGGGTTCCCGATAAACTCATCTTT
CACDTLRGREHQGGKPDRVPDKLIF
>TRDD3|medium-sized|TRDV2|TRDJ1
TGTGCCTGTGAGACCCTACTACGATCGCTGGGGGATACCGATAAACTCATCTTT
CACETLLRSLGDTDKLIF
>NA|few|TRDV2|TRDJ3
TGTGCCTGTGACACCGTCGGGGATCAACCCCAAGGGGTAAACTCCTGGGACACCCGACAGATGTTTTTC
CACDTVGDQPQGVNSWDTRQMFF
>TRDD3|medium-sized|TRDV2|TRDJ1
TGTGCCTGTGACACCGTGGGGGATCGGGCTATGGACGCCGATAAACTCATCTTT
CACDTVGDRAMDADKLIF
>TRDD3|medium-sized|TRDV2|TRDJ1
TGTGCCTGTGACACCGTACGGCCGGGCTCCTCCTCACTGGGGGATACTACCGATAAACTCATCTTT
CACDTVRPGSSSLGDTTDKLIF
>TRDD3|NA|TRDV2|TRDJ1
TGTGCCTGTCACAGTCTAGTACTGGGGGATAATAATGCCCCCTACACCGATAAACTCATCTTT
CACHSLVLGDNNAPYTDKLIF
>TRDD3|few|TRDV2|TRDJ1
TGTGCCCGTGACCCCCTTGGGGGATTCTCAACCGATAAACTCATCTTT
CARDPLGGFSTDKLIF
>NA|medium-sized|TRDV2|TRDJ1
TGTGCCTGTGACACAGTGGGGATCCCTCTTGGTGGAACCGATAAACTCATCTTT
CACDTVGIPLGGTDKLIF
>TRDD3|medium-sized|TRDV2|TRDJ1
TGTGCCTGTGACGCCTTGACTGGGGGAAACACCGATAAACTCATCTTT
CACDALTGGNTDKLIF
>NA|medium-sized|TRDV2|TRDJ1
TGTGCCTGTGAATGGATGACCCCGGAGAGGGCCGATAAACTCATCTTT
CACEWMTPERADKLIF
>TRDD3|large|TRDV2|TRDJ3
TGTGCCTGTGACTCCGTCCGACGTCGTGACTCCGGGGGATACGCCTGGGACACCCGACAGATGTTTTTC
CACDSVRRRDSGGYAWDTRQMFF
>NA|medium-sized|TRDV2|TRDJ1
TGTGCCTGTTATCCTGTGATACTTCTCACCGATAAACTCATCTTT
CACYPVILLTDKLIF
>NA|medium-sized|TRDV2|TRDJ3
TGTGCCTGTGACTCCGTACTGGGATCCTGGGACACCCGACAGATGTTTTTC
CACDSVLGSWDTRQMFF
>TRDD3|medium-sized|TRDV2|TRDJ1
TGTGCCTGTGACAGCTGGGGGATTCTCGATAAACTCATCTTT
CACDSWGILDKLIF
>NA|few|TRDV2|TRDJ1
TGTGCCTGTGACACAGTAGAGGCTGATAAGAACACCGATAAACCCATCTTT
CACDTVEADKNTDKPIF
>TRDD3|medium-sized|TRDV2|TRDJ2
TGTGCCTGTGACGCCATACTGGGGGATACGAGGGTACGGGTGACAGCACAACTCTTCTTT
CACDAILGDTRVRVTAQLFF
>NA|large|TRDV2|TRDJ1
TGTGCCTGTGACACTGCTGGGAGAACCGATAAACTCATCTTT
CACDTAGRTDKLIF
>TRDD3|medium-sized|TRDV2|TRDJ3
TGTGCCTGTGACGCCGCCCGTACTGGGGGAGATACTTCCTGGGACACCCGACAGATGTTTTTC
CACDAARTGGDTSWDTRQMFF
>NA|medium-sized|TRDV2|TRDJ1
TGTGCCTGTGACACCGTCGGGGGCCTGTACACCGATAAACTCATCTTT
CACDTVGGLYTDKLIF
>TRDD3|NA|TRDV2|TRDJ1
TGTGCCCGTGACACTCTGGGGGATGTGTACACCGATAAACTCATCTTT
CARDTLGDVYTDKLIF
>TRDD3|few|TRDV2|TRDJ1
TGTGCCTGGATACTGGGGGTCCACTCTCTGTACACCGATAAACTCATCTTT
CAWILGVHSLYTDKLIF
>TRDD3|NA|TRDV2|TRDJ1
TGTGCCTGTGATGTACTGGGGGATAATAATGCCCCCTACACCGATAAACTCATCTTT
CACDVLGDNNAPYTDKLIF
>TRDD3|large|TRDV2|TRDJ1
TGTGCCTGTGACCCCTGGGGGATAAGCACCGATAAACTCATCTTT
CACDPWGISTDKLIF
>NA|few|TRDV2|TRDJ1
TGTGCCTGTGACGGAGTTGGGGGGTACGACTCCTCCACCGATAAACTCATCTTT
CACDGVGGYDSSTDKLIF
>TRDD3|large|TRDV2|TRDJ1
TGTGCCTGTGATCCCCTACTGGGGACCGGAGGGGCGTACACCGATAAACTCATCTTT
CACDPLLGTGGAYTDKLIF
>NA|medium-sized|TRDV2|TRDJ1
TGTGCCTGTGACACAATCGGGGGTACTGATAAACTCATCTTT
CACDTIGGTDKLIF
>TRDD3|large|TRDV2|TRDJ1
TGTGCCTGTGACAAAATGGGGGATACGGATAAACTCATCTTT
CACDKMGDTDKLIF
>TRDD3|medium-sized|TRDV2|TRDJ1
TGTGCCTGTGACCCAGTACTGGGGGATACGCAGGATGGCGATAAACTCATCTTT
CACDPVLGDTQDGDKLIF
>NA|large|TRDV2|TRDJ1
TGTGCCTGTGACCCCTTGAGGGCCGATAAACTCATCTTT
CACDPLRADKLIF
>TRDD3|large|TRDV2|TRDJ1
TGTGCCTGTGACTCCCTTATTGGGGGAGACGATAAACTCATCTTT
CACDSLIGGDDKLIF
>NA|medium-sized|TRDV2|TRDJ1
TGTGCCTGTGACACCGTAGGAACGAAGGGGAACACCGATAAACTCATCTTT
CACDTVGTKGNTDKLIF
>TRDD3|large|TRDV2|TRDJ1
TGTGCCTGTGACACCGTAACGTTGGGGGATACGCGGGGCTCGAACACCGATAAACTCATCTTT
CACDTVTLGDTRGSNTDKLIF
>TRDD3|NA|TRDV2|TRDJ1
TGTGCCTGTGACACCTTACTGGGGGATACCTATAAACTCATCTTT
CACDTLLGDTYKLIF
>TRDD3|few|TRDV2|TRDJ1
TGTGCCTGTGACGTTTTGGGGGAGGGAAAGTACACCGATAAACTCATCTTT
CACDVLGEGKYTDKLIF
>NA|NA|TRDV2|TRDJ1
TGTGCCTGTGAGGGATTGGGGGGTTACACCGATAAACTCATCTTT
CACEGLGGYTDKLIF
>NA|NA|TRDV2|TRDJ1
TGTGCCTGTGACACCGTCAATTCCTTCCTGGGCTTTAGCGGATACGAGGCCGATAAACTCATCTTT
CACDTVNSFLGFSGYEADKLIF
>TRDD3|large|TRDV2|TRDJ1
TGTGCCTGTGACAAAGTATCCTCCTTTGTCGGGGGGATAGTACCCAACACCGATAAACTCATCTTT
CACDKVSSFVGGIVPNTDKLIF